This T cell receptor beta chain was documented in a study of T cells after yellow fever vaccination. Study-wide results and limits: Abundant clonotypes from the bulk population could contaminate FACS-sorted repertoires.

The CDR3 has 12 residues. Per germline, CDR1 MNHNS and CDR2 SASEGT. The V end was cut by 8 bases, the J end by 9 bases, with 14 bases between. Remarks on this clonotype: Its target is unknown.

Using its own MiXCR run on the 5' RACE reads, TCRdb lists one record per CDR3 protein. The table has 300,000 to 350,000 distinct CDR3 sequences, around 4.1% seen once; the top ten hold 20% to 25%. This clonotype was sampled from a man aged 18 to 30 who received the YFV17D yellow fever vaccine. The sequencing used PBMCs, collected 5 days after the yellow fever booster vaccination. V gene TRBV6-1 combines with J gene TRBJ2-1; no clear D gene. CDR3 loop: CASSFMLGEQFF. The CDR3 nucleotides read TGTGCCAGCTCTTTCATGCTGGGTGAGCAGTTCTTC.